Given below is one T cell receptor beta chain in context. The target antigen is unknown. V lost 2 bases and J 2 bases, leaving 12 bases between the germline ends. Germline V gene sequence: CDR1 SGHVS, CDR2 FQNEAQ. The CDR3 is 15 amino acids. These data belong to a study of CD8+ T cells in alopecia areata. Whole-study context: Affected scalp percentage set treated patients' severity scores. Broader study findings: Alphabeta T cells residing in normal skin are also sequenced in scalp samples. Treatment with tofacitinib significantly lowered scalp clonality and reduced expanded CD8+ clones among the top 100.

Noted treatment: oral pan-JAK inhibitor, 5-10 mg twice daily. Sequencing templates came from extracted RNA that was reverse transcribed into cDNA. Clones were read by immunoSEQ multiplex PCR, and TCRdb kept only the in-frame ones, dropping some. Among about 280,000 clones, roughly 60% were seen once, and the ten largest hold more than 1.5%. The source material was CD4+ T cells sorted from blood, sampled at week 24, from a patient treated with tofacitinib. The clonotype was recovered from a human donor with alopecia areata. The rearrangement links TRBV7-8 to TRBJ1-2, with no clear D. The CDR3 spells CASSLSVRTNYGYTF. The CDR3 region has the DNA TGTGCCAGCAGCTTAAGCGTTAGGACCAACTATGGCTACACCTTC.